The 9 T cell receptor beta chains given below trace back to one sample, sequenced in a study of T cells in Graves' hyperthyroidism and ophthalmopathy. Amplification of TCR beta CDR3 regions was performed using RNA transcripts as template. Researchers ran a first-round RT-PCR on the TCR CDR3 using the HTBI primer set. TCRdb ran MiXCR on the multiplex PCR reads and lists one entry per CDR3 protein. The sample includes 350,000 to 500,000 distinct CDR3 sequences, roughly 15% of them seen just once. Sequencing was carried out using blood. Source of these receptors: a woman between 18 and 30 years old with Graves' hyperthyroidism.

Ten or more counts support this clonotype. CDR3 nucleotides: TGTGCCAGCAGCCATGCTCCAATGCGGGATTCATCCCAGTACTTC. It encodes CASSHAPMRDSSQYF. The rearrangement links TRBV3-1 to TRBJ2-5, with D tentatively TRBD2 (6 bases). Between the trimmed V and J ends, which lost 3 bases and 9 bases, there was a span of 20 bases. The germline gives CDR1 LGHDT, CDR2 YNNKEL (reference sequence). This CDR3 is 15 amino acids long.

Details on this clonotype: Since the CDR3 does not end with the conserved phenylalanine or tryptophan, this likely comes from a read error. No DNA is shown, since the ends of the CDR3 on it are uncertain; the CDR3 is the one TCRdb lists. The CDR3 is CASSQEVRFGSGNTIYL. The J gene is TRBJ1-3, the V gene TRBV4-3. Germline CDR1 LGHNA, CDR2 YSLEER. The CDR3 is 17 amino acids in total, end residues counted.

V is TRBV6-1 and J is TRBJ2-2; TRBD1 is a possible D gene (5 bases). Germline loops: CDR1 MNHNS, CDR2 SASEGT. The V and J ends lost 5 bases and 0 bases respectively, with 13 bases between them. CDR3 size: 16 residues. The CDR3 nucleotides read TGTGCCAGCAGTCCAGCAGGCAGGGCGAACACCGGGGAGCTGTTTTTT. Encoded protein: CASSPAGRANTGELFF.

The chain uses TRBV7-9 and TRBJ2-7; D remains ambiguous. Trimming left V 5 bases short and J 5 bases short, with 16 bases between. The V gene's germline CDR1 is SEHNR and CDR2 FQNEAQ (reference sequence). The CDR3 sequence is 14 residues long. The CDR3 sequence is CASSLRSTDDEQYF. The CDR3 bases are TGTGCCAGCAGCCTACGAAGTACTGACGACGAGCAGTACTTC.

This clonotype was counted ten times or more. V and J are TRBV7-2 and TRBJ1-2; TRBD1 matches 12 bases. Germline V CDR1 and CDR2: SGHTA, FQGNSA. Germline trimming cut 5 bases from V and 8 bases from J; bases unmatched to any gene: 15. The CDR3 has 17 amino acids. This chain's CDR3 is CASSAHQAGQGAYGYTF. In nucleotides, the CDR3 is TGTGCCAGCAGCGCCCACCAGGCGGGACAGGGGGCCTACGGCTACACCTTC. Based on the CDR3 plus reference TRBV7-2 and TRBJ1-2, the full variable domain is GAGVSQSPSNKVTEKGKDVELRCDPISGHTALYWYRQSLGQGLEFLIYFQGNSAPDKSGLPSDRFSAERTGGSVSTLTIQRTQQEDSAVYLCASSAHQAGQGAYGYTFGSGTRLTVV.

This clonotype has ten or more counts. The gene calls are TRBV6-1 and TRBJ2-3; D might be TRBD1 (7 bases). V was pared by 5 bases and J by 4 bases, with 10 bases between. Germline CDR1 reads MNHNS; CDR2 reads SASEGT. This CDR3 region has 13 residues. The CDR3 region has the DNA TGTGCCAGCAGTACAGGGGAGGCAGATACGCAGTATTTT. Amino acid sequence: CASSTGEADTQYF.

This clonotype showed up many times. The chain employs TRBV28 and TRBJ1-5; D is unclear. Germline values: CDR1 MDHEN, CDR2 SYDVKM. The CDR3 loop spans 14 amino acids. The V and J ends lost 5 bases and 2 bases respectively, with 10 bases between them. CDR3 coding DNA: TGTGCCAGCAGTGCAACCCTCGGCAATCAGCCCCAGCATTTT. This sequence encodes CASSATLGNQPQHF.

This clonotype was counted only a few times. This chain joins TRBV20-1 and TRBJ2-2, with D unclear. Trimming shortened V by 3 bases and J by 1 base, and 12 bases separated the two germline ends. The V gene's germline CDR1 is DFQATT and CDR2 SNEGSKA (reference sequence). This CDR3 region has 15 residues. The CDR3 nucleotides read TGCAGTGCTAGTTCGGGTCCACTGAACACCGGGGAGCTGTTTTTT. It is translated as CSASSGPLNTGELFF.

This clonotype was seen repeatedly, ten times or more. The CDR3 DNA sequence: TGTGCCAGCAGCCCCACTCGTTTACTCCAAGAGACCCAGTACTTC. As protein: CASSPTRLLQETQYF. This chain connects TRBV7-8 to TRBJ2-5; D gene uncertain. From germline, CDR1 is SGHVS and CDR2 FQNEAQ. This CDR3 is 15 amino acids long. V was cut by 5 bases and J by 1 base, with 14 bases left in between.